This is a list of T cell receptor beta chains from one sample in a study of cytomegalovirus exposure and HLA in healthy donors. The protocol was immunoSEQ multiplex PCR, while the TCRdb copy is restricted to in-frame clones and leaves out a portion. This sample has around 91,000 clones; approximately 78% occur once, and the top ten carry under 5%. The sequenced material came from PBMCs. These receptors came from a male donor in good health and CMV-seropositive. CDR3s include the opening cysteine and the closing phenylalanine or tryptophan. A D gene is named only where the DNA matches it firmly. The size of a clone is reported for some rows only, either as once, few or many, or as a class for expanded clones.

abundance: NA; d_gene: TRBD2; j_gene: TRBJ2-7; v_gene: TRBV27; CDR3aa: CASSSLRGGLSYEQYF; CDR3nt: TGTGCCAGCAGTTCCCTCCGGGGGGGCCTCTCCTACGAGCAGTACTTC
abundance: NA; d_gene: TRBD1; j_gene: TRBJ1-1; v_gene: TRBV27; CDR3aa: CASSLSGQGVTEAFF; CDR3nt: TGTGCCAGCAGTTTATCGGGACAGGGTGTCACTGAAGCTTTCTTT
abundance: NA; d_gene: TRBD1; j_gene: TRBJ2-7; v_gene: TRBV5-1; CDR3aa: CASSYRQGKNYEQYF; CDR3nt: TGCGCCAGCAGCTACCGACAGGGGAAGAACTACGAGCAGTACTTC
abundance: NA; d_gene: NA; j_gene: TRBJ2-5; v_gene: TRBV6-6; CDR3aa: CASTYRVQETQYF; CDR3nt: TGTGCCAGCACCTACAGGGTACAAGAGACCCAGTACTTC
abundance: NA; d_gene: TRBD1; j_gene: TRBJ2-7; v_gene: TRBV7-9; CDR3aa: CASSLTGGYEQYF; CDR3nt: TGTGCCAGCAGCTTGACAGGGGGCTACGAGCAGTACTTC
abundance: NA; d_gene: TRBD2; j_gene: TRBJ2-3; v_gene: TRBV10-3; CDR3aa: CAISETPGGTQYF; CDR3nt: TGTGCCATCAGTGAGACCCCGGGGGGTACGCAGTATTTT
abundance: NA; d_gene: NA; j_gene: TRBJ2-6; v_gene: TRBV5-6; CDR3aa: CASSLVGSSGANVLTF; CDR3nt: TGTGCCAGCAGCTTGGTAGGGAGCTCTGGGGCCAACGTCCTGACTTTC
abundance: NA; d_gene: TRBD1; j_gene: TRBJ2-1; v_gene: TRBV14; CDR3aa: CASSPRQGGHEQFF; CDR3nt: TGTGCCAGCAGCCCTAGACAGGGCGGGCATGAGCAGTTCTTC
abundance: NA; d_gene: TRBD2; j_gene: TRBJ2-7; v_gene: TRBV6-1; CDR3aa: CASRSLWEGDYEQYF; CDR3nt: TGTGCCAGCAGATCCCTTTGGGAGGGAGATTACGAGCAGTACTTC
abundance: once; d_gene: NA; j_gene: TRBJ2-1; v_gene: TRBV7-9; CDR3aa: CASSLALPLPGGDEQFF; CDR3nt: TGTGCCAGCAGCTTAGCCCTACCCCTCCCGGGGGGCGATGAGCAGTTCTTC